This T cell receptor (beta chain) emerged from a study of early T cells in non-severe SARS-CoV-2 infection. On the study more broadly: Unpaired chains resulted from sequencing bulk RNA of unsorted whole blood.

Unique molecular identifiers (one per individual cDNA molecule) were attached. TCRdb used MiXCR to reprocess the 5' RACE reads, holding one entry per CDR3 protein. The sample includes around 26,000 distinct CDR3 sequences, 4% to 5.5% of them seen just once. Study conclusions and caveats: Using VDJdb, the matching emphasized anti-spike CD8 responses while missing private and CD4 specificities.

The ends lost 6 bases at V and 9 bases at J; junction bases unmatched: 9. Germline loops: CDR1 SQVTM, CDR2 ANQGSEA. CDR3 length: 13 residues. This clonotype was counted at least ten times. The antigen is undetermined. The TCR comes from an adult who was a healthcare worker with PCR-confirmed SARS-CoV-2 infection or an uninfected control (not recorded which). The chain uses TRBV29-1 and TRBJ2-1; TRBD1 aligns across 9 bases. Specimen: whole blood. For the CDR3, the DNA is TGCAGCGTCGTAGGACAGGGGATAGGTGAGCAGTTCTTC. Its protein is CSVVGQGIGEQFF.